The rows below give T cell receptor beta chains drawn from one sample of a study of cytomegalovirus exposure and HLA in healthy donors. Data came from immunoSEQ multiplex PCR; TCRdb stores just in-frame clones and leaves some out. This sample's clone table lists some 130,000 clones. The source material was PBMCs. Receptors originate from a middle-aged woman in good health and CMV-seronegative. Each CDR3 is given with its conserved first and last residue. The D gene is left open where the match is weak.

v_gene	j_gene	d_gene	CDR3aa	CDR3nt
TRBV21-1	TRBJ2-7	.	CASAQREEDEQYF	TGTGCCAGCGCCCAGAGGGAAGAGGACGAGCAGTACTTC
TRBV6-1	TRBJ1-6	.	CASSELGSPLHF	TGTGCCAGCAGTGAACTAGGTTCACCCCTCCACTTT
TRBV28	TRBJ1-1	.	CASRLGTFRRKGPEAFF	TGTGCCAGCAGACTCGGGACATTCAGACGAAAGGGGCCTGAAGCTTTCTTT
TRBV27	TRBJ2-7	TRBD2	CASRASGGNEQYF	TGTGCCAGCAGAGCTAGCGGGGGGAACGAGCAGTACTTC
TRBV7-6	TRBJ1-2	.	CASSLGTGGFGYTF	TGTGCCAGCAGCTTAGGAACGGGTGGGTTCGGCTACACCTTC
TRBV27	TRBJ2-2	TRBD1	CASSLRTDRGRPSLFF	TGTGCCAGCAGTTTAAGGACGGACAGGGGCCGCCCTTCGCTGTTTTTT
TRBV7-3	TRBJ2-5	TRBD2	CASSPQPMKTSGETQYF	TGTGCCAGCAGCCCCCAGCCGATGAAGACTAGCGGAGAGACCCAGTACTTC
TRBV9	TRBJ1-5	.	CASSASGGNQPQHF	TGTGCCAGCAGCGCCTCCGGGGGCAATCAGCCCCAGCATTTT
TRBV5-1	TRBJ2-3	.	CASSLALITDTQYF	TGCGCCAGCAGCTTGGCCCTTATCACAGATACGCAGTATTTT
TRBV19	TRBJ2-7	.	CASTAEGGAHSYEQYF	TGTGCCAGTACGGCAGAAGGGGGGGCCCACAGTTACGAGCAGTACTTC
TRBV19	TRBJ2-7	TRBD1	CASTTAGGYEQYF	TGTGCCAGTACTACGGCAGGGGGCTACGAGCAGTACTTC
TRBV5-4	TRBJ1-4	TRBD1	CASSDDVRGSEKLFF	TGTGCCAGCAGCGACGACGTCAGGGGGAGTGAAAAACTGTTTTTT
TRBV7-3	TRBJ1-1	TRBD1	CASSFGQGTEAFF	TGTGCCAGCAGCTTCGGACAGGGAACTGAAGCTTTCTTT
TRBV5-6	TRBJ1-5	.	CASSFKGNNQPQHF	TGTGCCAGCAGCTTCAAGGGGAATAATCAGCCCCAGCATTTT
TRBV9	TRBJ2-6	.	CASSVQGSGANVLTF	TGTGCCAGCAGCGTTCAGGGGTCTGGGGCCAACGTCCTGACTTTC
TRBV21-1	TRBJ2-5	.	CASRLGAGHEETQYF	TGTGCCAGCCGCCTAGGGGCAGGCCACGAGGAGACCCAGTACTTC
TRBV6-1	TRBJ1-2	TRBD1	CASSELRQGWPLYGYTF	TGTGCCAGCAGTGAACTAAGACAGGGGTGGCCTTTATATGGCTACACCTTC
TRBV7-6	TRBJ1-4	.	CASSPRQSGNEKLFF	TGTGCCAGCAGCCCCCGACAGTCGGGCAATGAAAAACTGTTTTTT
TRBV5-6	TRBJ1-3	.	CASSLSGSSGNTIYF	TGTGCCAGCAGCTTGAGCGGTAGCTCTGGAAACACCATATATTTT
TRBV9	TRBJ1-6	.	CASSSGGGDNSPLHF	TGTGCCAGCAGCTCCGGCGGGGGGGATAATTCACCCCTCCACTTT
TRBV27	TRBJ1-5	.	CASSFIRGPNQPQHF	TGTGCCAGCAGTTTTATAAGGGGTCCCAATCAGCCCCAGCATTTT
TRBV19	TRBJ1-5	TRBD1	CASSDRAHQPQHF	TGTGCCAGTAGTGACAGGGCCCATCAGCCCCAGCATTTT
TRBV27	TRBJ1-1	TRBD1	CASSLPGQINTEAFF	TGTGCCAGCAGTTTACCGGGACAGATCAACACTGAAGCTTTCTTT
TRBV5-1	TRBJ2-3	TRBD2	CASSPSGTRGDTQYF	TGCGCCAGCAGCCCCTCCGGGACTAGGGGAGATACGCAGTATTTT
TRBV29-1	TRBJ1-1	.	CSVEEPGDEAFF	TGCAGCGTTGAAGAGCCGGGGGATGAAGCTTTCTTT
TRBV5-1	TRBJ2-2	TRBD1	CASSLTGGNPGELFF	TGCGCCAGCAGCTTGACAGGGGGAAACCCCGGGGAGCTGTTTTTT
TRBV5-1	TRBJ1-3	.	CASSLDSSGNTIYF	TGCGCCAGCAGCTTAGATAGCTCTGGAAACACCATATATTTT
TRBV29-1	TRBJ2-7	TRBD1	CSVDGQGYEQYF	TGCAGCGTTGACGGACAGGGCTACGAGCAGTACTTC
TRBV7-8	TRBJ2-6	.	CASSMGSSSGANVLTF	TGTGCCAGCAGCATGGGGAGCTCCTCTGGGGCCAACGTCCTGACTTTC
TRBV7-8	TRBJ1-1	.	CASSLRETHTEAFF	TGTGCCAGCAGCTTGAGGGAAACTCACACTGAAGCTTTCTTT
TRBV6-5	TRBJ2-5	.	CASSYSGVPGGRTQYF	TGTGCCAGCAGTTACTCCGGTGTACCGGGTGGGAGGACCCAGTACTTC
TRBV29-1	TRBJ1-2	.	CSVLEGRVGGYTF	TGCAGCGTCCTGGAGGGGCGGGTCGGAGGCTACACCTTC
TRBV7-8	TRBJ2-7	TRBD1	CASSSGQVGISYEQYF	TGTGCCAGCAGCTCTGGACAGGTTGGGATCTCCTACGAGCAGTACTTC
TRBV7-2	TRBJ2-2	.	CASSLRQLNTGELFF	TGTGCCAGCAGCTTAAGACAGCTCAACACCGGGGAGCTGTTTTTT
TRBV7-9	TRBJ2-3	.	CASSLPYDSSTDTQYF	TGTGCCAGCAGCTTACCCTATGACAGCTCCACAGATACGCAGTATTTT
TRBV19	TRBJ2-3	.	CASSIDLRGYTQYF	TGTGCCAGTAGTATAGATCTAAGAGGTTATACGCAGTATTTT
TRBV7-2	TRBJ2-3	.	CASDTSGMDTQYF	TGTGCCAGCGACACCAGCGGAATGGATACGCAGTATTTT
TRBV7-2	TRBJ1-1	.	CASSHDRYTEAFF	TGTGCCAGCAGCCACGACAGGTACACTGAAGCTTTCTTT
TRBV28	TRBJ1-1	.	CASSFLRRVAEAFF	TGTGCCAGCAGTTTCCTTAGGAGAGTAGCTGAAGCTTTCTTT
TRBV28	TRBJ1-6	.	CASSLPGTNSPLHF	TGTGCCAGCAGTTTACCGGGAACCAATTCACCCCTCCACTTT
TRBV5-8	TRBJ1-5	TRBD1	CASSLTTGGGNQPQHF	TGTGCCAGCAGCCTAACGACAGGGGGCGGTAATCAGCCCCAGCATTTT
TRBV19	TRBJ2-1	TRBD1	CASSTPGQAYNEQFF	TGTGCCAGTAGTACTCCGGGACAGGCCTACAATGAGCAGTTCTTC
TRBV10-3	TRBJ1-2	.	CAISGQEAYGYTF	TGTGCCATCAGTGGACAGGAAGCATATGGCTACACCTTC
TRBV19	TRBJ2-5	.	CASSIIPRDQETQYF	TGTGCCAGTAGTATTATTCCCAGGGACCAAGAGACCCAGTACTTC
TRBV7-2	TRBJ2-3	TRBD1	CASSVKQGIDTQYF	TGTGCCAGCAGCGTTAAACAGGGGATAGATACGCAGTATTTT
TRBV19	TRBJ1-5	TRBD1	CASSTPPGTVSNQPQHF	TGTGCCAGTAGTACCCCCCCCGGGACAGTAAGCAATCAGCCCCAGCATTTT
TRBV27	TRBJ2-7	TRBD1	CASRTGTASSYEQYF	TGTGCCAGCAGAACCGGGACAGCCTCCTCCTACGAGCAGTACTTC
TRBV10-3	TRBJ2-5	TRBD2	CAIAGTSGVVRTQYF	TGTGCCATTGCCGGGACTAGCGGGGTCGTGCGGACCCAGTACTTC
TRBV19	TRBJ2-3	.	CASSIAGGRPAFGQYF	TGTGCCAGTAGTATAGCCGGGGGGCGCCCGGCTTTTGGGCAGTATTTT
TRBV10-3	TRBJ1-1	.	CAISPTLVSTEAFF	TGTGCCATCAGCCCGACATTAGTATCCACTGAAGCTTTCTTT
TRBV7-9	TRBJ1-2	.	CASSLAQATYGYTF	TGTGCCAGCAGCTTGGCACAGGCCACCTATGGCTACACCTTC
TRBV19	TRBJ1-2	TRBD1	CASSDWTGEGYTF	TGTGCCAGTAGTGACTGGACAGGGGAAGGCTACACCTTC
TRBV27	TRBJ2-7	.	CASRRGGRTYEQYF	TGTGCCAGCAGAAGAGGGGGACGGACCTACGAGCAGTACTTC
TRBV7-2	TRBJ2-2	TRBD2	CASSLGAGGGTGELFF	TGTGCCAGCAGCTTAGGAGCGGGGGGTGGCACCGGGGAGCTGTTTTTT
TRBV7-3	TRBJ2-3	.	CASSLQSDFSTDTQYF	TGTGCCAGCAGCTTACAATCCGACTTCAGCACAGATACGCAGTATTTT
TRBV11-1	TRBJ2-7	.	CASRHSGVLTYEQYF	TGTGCCAGCAGGCACTCAGGGGTGCTGACCTACGAGCAGTACTTC
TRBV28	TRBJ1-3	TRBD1	CASSGTGQRNTIYF	TGTGCCAGCAGTGGGACAGGGCAGCGAAACACCATATATTTT
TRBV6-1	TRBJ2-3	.	CASSEGQVSTDTQYF	TGTGCCAGCAGTGAAGGACAGGTTAGCACAGATACGCAGTATTTT
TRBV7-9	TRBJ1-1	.	CASSWGDTEAFF	TGTGCCAGCAGCTGGGGCGACACTGAAGCTTTCTTT
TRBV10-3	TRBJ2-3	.	CAISDRTTDTQYF	TGTGCCATCAGTGATAGAACCACAGATACGCAGTATTTT